Following are 9 T cell receptor beta chains from one sample sequenced in a study of cytomegalovirus exposure and HLA in healthy donors. Vbeta (60) and Jbeta (13) primers were used in the PCR. Clones were sequenced by immunoSEQ multiplex PCR, and TCRdb holds only the in-frame ones, with some missing. Here the sample spans 170,000 or so clones, 65% to 80% being singletons. Sequencing used PBMCs. These receptors were collected from a young woman in good health and CMV-seronegative.

This sequence joins TRBV10-1 and TRBJ2-7, with 9 bases fitting TRBD2. Trimming cost V 8 bases and J 3 bases; bases outside gene matches: 5. Germline CDR1 is WNHNN and CDR2 is SYGVQD (reference sequence). This CDR3 has 13 residues. This CDR3 reads CASGPSGVYEQYF. Here the CDR3 DNA reads TGCGCCAGCGGGCCTAGCGGGGTCTACGAGCAGTACTTC.

The chain combines TRBV7-9 with TRBJ2-3; D is possibly TRBD1 (6 bases). Per germline, CDR1 SEHNR and CDR2 FQNEAQ (reference sequence). V was shortened by 5 bases and J by 3 bases, with 15 bases between the two germline ends. The CDR3 is 15 amino acids. DNA for the CDR3: TGTGCCAGCAGCGGTCGGACAGTCACGACAGATACGCAGTATTTT. Its protein product is CASSGRTVTTDTQYF. The variable domain in full, with the rest retrieved from reference TRBV7-9 and TRBJ2-3, is DTGVSQNPRHKITKRGQNVTFRCDPISEHNRLYWYRQTLGQGPEFLTYFQNEAQLEKSRLLSDRFSAERPKGSFSTLEIQRTEQGDSAMYLCASSGRTVTTDTQYFGPGTRLTVL.

The chain recombines TRBV25-1 with TRBJ1-3, with D unresolved. Germline values: CDR1 MGHDK, CDR2 SYGVNS. The CDR3 sequence is 14 residues long. The V and J ends lost 3 bases and 0 bases respectively, with 6 bases between them. The CDR3 is CASSEDFSGNTIYF. The CDR3 region has the DNA TGTGCCAGCAGTGAGGACTTCTCTGGAAACACCATATATTTT.

A note on this clone: Relative to the germline gene, one junction end is altered; a read error may explain this. CDR3 DNA sequence: TGTGCCTGGGGTGGGGGGGTATTTGGGACGTATGGCTACCCCTTC. Its protein product is CAWGGGVFGTYGYPF. The genes are TRBV30 and TRBJ1-2; tentatively, D is TRBD1 (5 bases). Germline loops: CDR1 GTSNPN, CDR2 SVGIG (reference sequence). The CDR3 covers 15 residues.

The chain uses TRBV5-1 and TRBJ2-5; TRBD2 is a possible D gene (6 bases). The CDR3 is made up of 16 amino acids. Germline V gene data show CDR1 as SGHRS and CDR2 as YFSETQ. V was clipped by 0 bases and J by 6 bases, with 18 bases between them. CDR3: CASSLESAGLGKTQYF. The CDR3 DNA is TGCGCCAGCAGCTTGGAGTCCGCGGGATTGGGAAAGACCCAGTACTTC.

With regard to this clone: Other DNA sequences in the same sample also yield this CDR3. This chain links TRBV7-9 with TRBJ2-1; 8 nucleotides align to TRBD2. Per the germline V gene, CDR1 is SEHNR and CDR2 is FQNEAQ (reference sequence). The CDR3 is 16 amino acids. Germline trimming cut 6 bases from V and 4 bases from J; bases unmatched to any gene: 11. The CDR3, as DNA: TGTGCCAGCAGTCTCGCCCTAGCGGGTACTTACAATGAGCAGTTCTTC. It specifies CASSLALAGTYNEQFF.

V and J are TRBV7-3 and TRBJ1-1; 7 positions agree with TRBD1. Per germline, CDR1 SGHTA and CDR2 FQGTGA. The CDR3 is 16 amino acids. With V trimmed by 5 bases and J by 0 bases, 9 bases remained unmatched. The CDR3 sequence is CASSPRQGIMNTEAFF. Here the CDR3 DNA reads TGTGCCAGCAGCCCAAGACAGGGAATTATGAACACTGAAGCTTTCTTT.

The chain carries TRBV25-1 and TRBJ2-5; D might be TRBD1 (6 bases). CDR1 MGHDK and CDR2 SYGVNS come from the germline V gene. This CDR3 is 13 amino acids long. Trimming stripped 8 bases from V and 4 bases from J, with 14 bases between. The CDR3 nucleotides are TGTGCCAGCGACCCTGGGACACCAGAGACCCAGTACTTC. It yields the protein CASDPGTPETQYF. The full variable domain, its missing parts supplied by reference TRBV25-1 and TRBJ2-5, is EADIYQTPRYLVIGTGKKITLECSQTMGHDKMYWYQQDPGMELHLIHYSYGVNSTEKGDLSSESTVSRIRTEHFPLTLESARPSHTSQYLCASDPGTPETQYFGPGTRLLVL.

V usage is TRBV19 and J usage is TRBJ2-7; D gene unclear. Trimming stripped 0 bases from V and 3 bases from J, with 12 bases between. The germline V gene has CDR1 LNHDA and CDR2 SQIVND (reference sequence). The CDR3 is 15 amino acids. In nucleotides, the CDR3 is TGTGCCAGTAGTATAGAAAATAACAATGGCTACGAGCAGTACTTC. This gives the protein CASSIENNNGYEQYF. The whole variable domain, remainder taken from reference TRBV19 and TRBJ2-7, is DGGITQSPKYLFRKEGQNVTLSCEQNLNHDAMYWYRQDPGQGLRLIYYSQIVNDFQKGDIAEGYSVSREKKESFPLTVTSAQKNPTAFYLCASSIENNNGYEQYFGPGTRLTVT.